The entry below gives a single T cell receptor beta chain sequence along with its context. Its specificity is unknown. Treatment denoted: some 19 received Ad26.COV2.S at low or high dose, single or two shots; 5 received placebo; per-sample allocation not given. Vaccine and placebo recipients were sampled on day 63 after the first injection. An Ad26 vector was used to express Wuhan-strain SARS-CoV-2 spike as the vaccine. This sample stems from a study of Ad26.COV2.S vaccination and SARS-CoV-2 variants. Study-wide context: Within the COV1001 Ad26.COV2.S trial arm, the donor was enrolled. Into the muscle, Ad26.COV2.S was dosed once or twice, 56 days apart. The study's findings and limits: The TCR breadth and depth analyses may have produced an underestimate of total T cell responses.

The V gene's germline CDR1 is SGHRS and CDR2 YFSETQ. V lost 8 bases to trimming and J lost 0 bases, with 15 bases between them. CDR3 length: 14 residues. Profiling relied on immunoSEQ multiplex PCR, and the TCRdb table lists in-frame clones only, not all of them. The table lists more than 300,000 clones, about 88% of them singletons, with about 10% in the top ten. This clonotype was obtained from a person aged 18-65 years who received the Ad26.COV2.S COVID-19 vaccine or a placebo. The source material was peripheral blood, sampled in a trial of Ad26.COV2.S vaccine versus placebo. The chain links TRBV5-1 to TRBJ2-7; maybe TRBD1 (6 bases). CDR3 bases: TGCGCCAGTTCGCGGCAGGGGCGCTCCTACGAGCAGTACTTC. Amino acids: CASSRQGRSYEQYF.